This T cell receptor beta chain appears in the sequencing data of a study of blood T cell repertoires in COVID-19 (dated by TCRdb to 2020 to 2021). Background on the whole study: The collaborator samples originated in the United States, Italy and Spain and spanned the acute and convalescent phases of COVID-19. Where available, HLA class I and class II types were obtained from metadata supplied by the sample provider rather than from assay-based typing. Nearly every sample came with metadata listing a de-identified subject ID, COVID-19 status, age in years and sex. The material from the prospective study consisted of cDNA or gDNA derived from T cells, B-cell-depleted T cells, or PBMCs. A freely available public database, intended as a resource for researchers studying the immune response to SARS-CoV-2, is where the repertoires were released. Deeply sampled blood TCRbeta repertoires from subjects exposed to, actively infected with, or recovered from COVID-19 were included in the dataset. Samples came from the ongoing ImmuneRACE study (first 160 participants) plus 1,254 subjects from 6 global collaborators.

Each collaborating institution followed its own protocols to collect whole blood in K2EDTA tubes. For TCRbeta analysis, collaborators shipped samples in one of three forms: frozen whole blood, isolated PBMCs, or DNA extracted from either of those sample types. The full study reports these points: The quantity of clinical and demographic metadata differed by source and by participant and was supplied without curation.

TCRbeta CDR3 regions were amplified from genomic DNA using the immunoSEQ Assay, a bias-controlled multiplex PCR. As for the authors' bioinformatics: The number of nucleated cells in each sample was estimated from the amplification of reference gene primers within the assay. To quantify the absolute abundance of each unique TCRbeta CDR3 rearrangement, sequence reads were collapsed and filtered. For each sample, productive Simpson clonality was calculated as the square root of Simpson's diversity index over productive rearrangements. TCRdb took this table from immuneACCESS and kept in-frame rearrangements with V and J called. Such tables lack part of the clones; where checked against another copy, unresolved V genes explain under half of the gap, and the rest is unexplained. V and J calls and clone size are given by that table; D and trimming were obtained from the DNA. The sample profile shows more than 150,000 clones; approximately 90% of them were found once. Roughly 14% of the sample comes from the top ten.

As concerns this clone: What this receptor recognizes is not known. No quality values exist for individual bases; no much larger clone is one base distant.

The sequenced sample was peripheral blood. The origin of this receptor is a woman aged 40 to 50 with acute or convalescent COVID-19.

The nucleotides read TGTGCCAGCAGCCAAGATATCCGGACTAGCGGGGGTCTGTACAATGAGCAGTTCTTC. This encodes CASSQDIRTSGGLYNEQFF. The sequence joins TRBV4-2 to TRBJ2-1; 13 central nucleotides agree with TRBD2. The germline V gene gives CDR1 as LGHNA and CDR2 as YNFKEQ. Spanning cysteine to phenylalanine, the CDR3 consists of 19 amino acids. Just CDR3 DNA is preserved here, 57 bases in frame from base 1. V is trimmed back by 0 bases and J by 4 bases, and the junction contains 9 bases that no gene match accounts for.